The source of this TCR beta chain is a study of blood T cell repertoires in COVID-19. Background on the study: The origin of the acute and convalescent COVID-19 samples was the United States, Italy and Spain. PBMCs, B-cell-depleted T cells, or T cells were the source of the cDNA or gDNA that made up the material.

The CDR3 contains 13 residues. V lost 3 bases and J lost 2, with 7 bases in between. The germline gives CDR1 SGDLS, CDR2 YYNGEE. In its sample, this clone was seen once. Original data processing: Reference gene primers were amplified, and this amplification served to estimate nucleated cell counts. This table comes from immunoSEQ multiplex PCR, and its TCRdb copy is limited to in-frame clones, with some not included. The V and J calls and clone size are taken from that table; D and trimming were inferred from the DNA. The sample consists of 55,000 to 75,000 clones, around 87% of them appearing once. The V gene is TRBV9, the J gene TRBJ2-3; D is possibly TRBD2 (5 bases). This receptor was taken from a human donor with active COVID-19. The donor label of this sample is uncertain. The sample taken for sequencing was peripheral blood. The CDR3 sequence is CASSGRDTDTQYF. The CDR3 region has the DNA TGTGCCAGCAGCGGCCGGGACACAGATACGCAGTATTTT.